This T cell receptor beta chain emerged from a study of CD8 T cells in Susac syndrome. Overall study results and limits: The authors acknowledged that their TCR sequencing and HLA analysis involved a relatively small number of individuals.

Comments on this clonotype: Its antigen remains unknown.

Reverse transcription of about 0.45 to 1 ug RNA was performed with random hexamers. TCRdb processed the immunoSEQ multiplex PCR reads anew with MiXCR; each CDR3 protein has one entry. The data contain 160,000 or so distinct CDR3 sequences, 85% to 95% of them singletons. V lost 0 bases to trimming and J lost 4 bases, with 10 bases between them. This CDR3 has 14 residues. Germline V lookup: CDR1 DFQATT, CDR2 SNEGSKA (reference sequence). This chain uses TRBV20-1 with TRBJ2-1; D unclear. This receptor was obtained from a human donor with multiple sclerosis. The specimen sequenced was CD8+ T cells from PBMCs. The CDR3 spells CSARDLQIYNEQFF. The CDR3, as DNA: TGCAGTGCTAGAGATCTCCAGATATACAATGAGCAGTTCTTC.